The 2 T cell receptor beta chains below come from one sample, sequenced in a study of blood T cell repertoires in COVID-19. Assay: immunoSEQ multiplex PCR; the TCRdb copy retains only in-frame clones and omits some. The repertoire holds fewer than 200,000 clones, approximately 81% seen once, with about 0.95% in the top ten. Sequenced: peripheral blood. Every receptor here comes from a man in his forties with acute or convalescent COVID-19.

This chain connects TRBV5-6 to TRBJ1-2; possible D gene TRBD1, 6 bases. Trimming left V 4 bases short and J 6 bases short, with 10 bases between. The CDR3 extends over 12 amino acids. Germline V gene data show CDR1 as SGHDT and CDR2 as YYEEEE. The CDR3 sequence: CASSINRDGYTF. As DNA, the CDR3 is TGTGCCAGCAGCATTAACAGGGATGGCTACACCTTC. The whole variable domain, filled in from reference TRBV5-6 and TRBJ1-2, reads DAGVTQSPTHLIKTRGQQVTLRCSPKSGHDTVSWYQQALGQGPQFIFQYYEEEERQRGNFPDRFSGHQFPNYSSELNVNALLLGDSALYLCASSINRDGYTFGSGTRLTVV.

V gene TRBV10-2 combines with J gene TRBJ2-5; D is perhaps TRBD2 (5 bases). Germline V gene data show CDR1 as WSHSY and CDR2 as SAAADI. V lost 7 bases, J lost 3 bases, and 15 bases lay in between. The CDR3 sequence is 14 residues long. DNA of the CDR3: TGCGCCAGCACCTCAATGGACTGGAAAGAGACCCAGTACTTC. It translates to CASTSMDWKETQYF.